Here is one T cell receptor (beta chain) with its context. The data are from a study of blood T cell repertoires in COVID-19. Turning to the study itself: Sites across the United States, Italy and Spain contributed samples from acute and convalescent COVID-19. T cells, B-cell-depleted T cells, or PBMCs provided the cDNA or gDNA that served as material.

V dropped 2 bases and J dropped 2 bases, with 19 bases sitting between them. The germline V gene encodes CDR1 SGHDT and CDR2 YYEEEE. This CDR3 region has 18 residues. Original methodology: Estimation of nucleated cell counts relied on the amplification of reference gene primers. TCRdb's copy holds only in-frame clones and misses some; the assay was immunoSEQ multiplex PCR. V and J calls and clone size come straight from that table; D and trimming were deduced from the DNA. The table shows approximately 300,000 clones, with 85% to 90% occurring only once. Input material: peripheral blood. The receptor comes from a man younger than 40 with acute or convalescent COVID-19. The chain joins TRBV5-6 to TRBJ2-2, with D possibly matching TRBD2 (6 bases). In DNA form, the CDR3 reads TGTGCCAGCAGCTTTTTTTGGGTCGGGGACTCTAACACCGGGGAGCTGTTTTTT. Amino acids: CASSFFWVGDSNTGELFF.